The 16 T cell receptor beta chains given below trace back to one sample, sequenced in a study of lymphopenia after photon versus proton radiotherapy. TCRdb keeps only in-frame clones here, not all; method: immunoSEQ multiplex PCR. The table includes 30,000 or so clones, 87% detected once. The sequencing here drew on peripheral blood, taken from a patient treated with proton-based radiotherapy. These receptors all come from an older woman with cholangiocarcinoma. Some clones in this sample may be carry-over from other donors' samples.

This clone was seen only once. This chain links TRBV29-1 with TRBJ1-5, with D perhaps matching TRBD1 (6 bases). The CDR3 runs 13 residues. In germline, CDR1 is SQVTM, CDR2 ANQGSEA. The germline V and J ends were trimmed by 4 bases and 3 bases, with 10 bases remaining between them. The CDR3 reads CSVAQGPNQPQHF. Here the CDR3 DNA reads TGCAGCGTTGCTCAGGGGCCCAATCAGCCCCAGCATTTT.

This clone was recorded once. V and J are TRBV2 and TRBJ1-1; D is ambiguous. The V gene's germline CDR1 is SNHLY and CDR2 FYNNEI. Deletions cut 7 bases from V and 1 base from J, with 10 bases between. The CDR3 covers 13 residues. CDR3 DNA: TGTGCCAGCACGAGGTTGACGAACACTGAAGCTTTCTTT. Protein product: CASTRLTNTEAFF.

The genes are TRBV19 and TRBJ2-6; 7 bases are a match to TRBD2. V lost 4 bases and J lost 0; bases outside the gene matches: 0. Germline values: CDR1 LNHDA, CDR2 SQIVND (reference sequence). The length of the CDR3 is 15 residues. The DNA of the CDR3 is TGTGCCAGTAGTAGGGACTACTCTGGGGCCAACGTCCTGACTTTC. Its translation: CASSRDYSGANVLTF.

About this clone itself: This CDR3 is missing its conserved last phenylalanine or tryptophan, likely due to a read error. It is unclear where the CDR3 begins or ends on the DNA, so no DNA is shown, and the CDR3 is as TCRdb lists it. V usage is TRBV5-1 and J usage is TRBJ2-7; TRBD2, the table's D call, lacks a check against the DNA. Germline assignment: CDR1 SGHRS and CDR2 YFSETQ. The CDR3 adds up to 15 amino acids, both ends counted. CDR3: CASSAEPGLAGGRQL.

The CDR3 protein is CASSIDSQQVYEQYF. Here the CDR3 DNA reads TGTGCCAGTAGTATAGATTCCCAGCAGGTCTACGAGCAGTACTTC. The chain has TRBV19 and TRBJ2-7; D is unresolved. CDR3 length: 15 amino acids. Trimming shortened V by 0 bases and J by 3 bases, and 12 bases separated the two germline ends. CDR1 LNHDA and CDR2 SQIVND come from the germline V gene (reference sequence). The full variable domain, with the rest looked up from reference TRBV19 and TRBJ2-7, is DGGITQSPKYLFRKEGQNVTLSCEQNLNHDAMYWYRQDPGQGLRLIYYSQIVNDFQKGDIAEGYSVSREKKESFPLTVTSAQKNPTAFYLCASSIDSQQVYEQYFGPGTRLTVT.

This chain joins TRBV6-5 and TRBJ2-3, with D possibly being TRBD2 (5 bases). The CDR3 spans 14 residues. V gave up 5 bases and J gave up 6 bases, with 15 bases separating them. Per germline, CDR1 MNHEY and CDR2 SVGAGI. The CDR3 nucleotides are TGTGCCAGCAGTCCCTGGCTAGCAGGCGATACGCAGTATTTT. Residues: CASSPWLAGDTQYF.

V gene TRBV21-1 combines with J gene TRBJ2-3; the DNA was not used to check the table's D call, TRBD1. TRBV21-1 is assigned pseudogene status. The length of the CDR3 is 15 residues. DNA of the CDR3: TGTGCCAGCAGTACTGCTACAGTCATGCAAGATACGCAGTATTTT. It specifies CASSTATVMQDTQYF.

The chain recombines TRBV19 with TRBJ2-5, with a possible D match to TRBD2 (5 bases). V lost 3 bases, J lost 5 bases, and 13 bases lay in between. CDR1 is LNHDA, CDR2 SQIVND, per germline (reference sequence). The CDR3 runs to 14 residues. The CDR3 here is CASSITSDSETQYF. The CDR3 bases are TGTGCCAGTAGTATCACTAGTGATTCTGAGACCCAGTACTTC.

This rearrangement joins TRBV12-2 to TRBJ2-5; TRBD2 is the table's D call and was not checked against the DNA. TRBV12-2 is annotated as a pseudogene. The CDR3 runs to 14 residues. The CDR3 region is CASRSQTSRETQYF. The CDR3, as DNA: TGTGCAAGTCGCTCCCAAACCTCTAGAGAGACCCAGTACTTC.

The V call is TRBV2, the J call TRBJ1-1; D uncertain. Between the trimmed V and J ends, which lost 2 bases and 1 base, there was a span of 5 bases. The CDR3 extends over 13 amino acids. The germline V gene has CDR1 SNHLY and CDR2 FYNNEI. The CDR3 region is CASSEHPNTEAFF. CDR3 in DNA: TGTGCCAGCAGTGAACACCCGAACACTGAAGCTTTCTTT.

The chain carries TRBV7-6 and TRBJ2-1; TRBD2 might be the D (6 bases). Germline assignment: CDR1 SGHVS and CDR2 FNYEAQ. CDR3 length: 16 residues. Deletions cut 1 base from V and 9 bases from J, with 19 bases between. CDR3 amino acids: CASSLGAREMPGEQFF. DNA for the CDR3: TGTGCCAGCAGCTTAGGAGCCCGGGAGATGCCCGGTGAGCAGTTCTTC.

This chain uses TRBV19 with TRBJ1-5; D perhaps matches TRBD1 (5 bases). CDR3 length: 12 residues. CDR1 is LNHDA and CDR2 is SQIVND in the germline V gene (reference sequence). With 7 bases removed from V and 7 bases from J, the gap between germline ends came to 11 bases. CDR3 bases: TGTGCCAGTATTGGCTGGGACCAGCCCCAGCATTTT. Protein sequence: CASIGWDQPQHF.

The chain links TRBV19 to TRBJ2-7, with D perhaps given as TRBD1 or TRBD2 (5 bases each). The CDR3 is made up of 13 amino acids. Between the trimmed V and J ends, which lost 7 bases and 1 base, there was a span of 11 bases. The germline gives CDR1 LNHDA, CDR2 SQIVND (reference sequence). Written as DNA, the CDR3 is TGTGCCAGTATGGGGGTACGTTCCTACGAGCAGTACTTC. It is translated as CASMGVRSYEQYF.

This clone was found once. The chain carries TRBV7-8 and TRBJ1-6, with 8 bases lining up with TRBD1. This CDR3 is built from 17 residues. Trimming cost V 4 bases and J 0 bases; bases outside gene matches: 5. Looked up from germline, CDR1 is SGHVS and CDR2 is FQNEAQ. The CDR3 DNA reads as TGTGCCAGCAGCTGGACAGGGTTAAGCTCCTATAATTCACCCCTCCACTTT. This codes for CASSWTGLSSYNSPLHF.

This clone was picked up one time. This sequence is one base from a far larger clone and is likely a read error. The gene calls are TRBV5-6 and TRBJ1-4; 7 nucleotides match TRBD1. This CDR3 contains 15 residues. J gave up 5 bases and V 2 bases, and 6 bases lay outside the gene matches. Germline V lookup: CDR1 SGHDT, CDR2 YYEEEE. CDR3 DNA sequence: TGTGCCAGCAGCTTACAGGGGCCACCCAATGAAAAACTGTTTTTT. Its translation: CASSLQGPPNEKLFF.

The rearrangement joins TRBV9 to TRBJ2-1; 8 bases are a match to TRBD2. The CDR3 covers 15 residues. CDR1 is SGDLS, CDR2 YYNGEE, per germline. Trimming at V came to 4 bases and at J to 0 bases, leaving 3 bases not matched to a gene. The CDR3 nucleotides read TGTGCCAGCAGCTACAGCGGGAGCTCCTACAATGAGCAGTTCTTC. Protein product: CASSYSGSSYNEQFF.